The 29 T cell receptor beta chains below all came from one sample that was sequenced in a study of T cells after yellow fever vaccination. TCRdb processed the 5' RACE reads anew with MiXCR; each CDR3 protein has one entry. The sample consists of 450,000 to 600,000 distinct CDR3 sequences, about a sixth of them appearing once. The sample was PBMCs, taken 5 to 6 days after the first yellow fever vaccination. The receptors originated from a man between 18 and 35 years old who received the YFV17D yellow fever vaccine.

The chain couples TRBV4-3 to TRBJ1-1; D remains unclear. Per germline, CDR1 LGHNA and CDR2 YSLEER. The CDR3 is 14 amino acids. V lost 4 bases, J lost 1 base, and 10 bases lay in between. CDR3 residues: CASSPRGKNTEAFF. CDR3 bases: TGCGCCAGCAGCCCCCGCGGCAAGAACACTGAAGCTTTCTTT.

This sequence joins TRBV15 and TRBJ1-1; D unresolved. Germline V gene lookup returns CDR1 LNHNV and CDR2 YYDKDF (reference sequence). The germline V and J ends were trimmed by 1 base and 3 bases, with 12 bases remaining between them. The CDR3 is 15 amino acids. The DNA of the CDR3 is TGTGCCACCAGCAGAGTTCGGTTCGCGGACACTGAAGCTTTCTTT. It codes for CATSRVRFADTEAFF.

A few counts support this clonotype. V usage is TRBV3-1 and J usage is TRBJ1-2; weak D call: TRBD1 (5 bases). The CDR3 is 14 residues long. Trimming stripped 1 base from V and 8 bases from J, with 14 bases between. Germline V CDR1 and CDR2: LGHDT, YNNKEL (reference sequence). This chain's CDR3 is CASSQGIGGRGYTF. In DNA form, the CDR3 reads TGTGCCAGCAGCCAAGGTATCGGGGGTCGAGGCTACACCTTC.

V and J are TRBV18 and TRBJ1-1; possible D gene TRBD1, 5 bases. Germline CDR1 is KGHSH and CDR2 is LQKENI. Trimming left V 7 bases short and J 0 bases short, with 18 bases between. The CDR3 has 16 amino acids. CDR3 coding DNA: TGTGCCAGCTATCCTCTTCCTCAGGGCCTGAACACTGAAGCTTTCTTT. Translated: CASYPLPQGLNTEAFF.

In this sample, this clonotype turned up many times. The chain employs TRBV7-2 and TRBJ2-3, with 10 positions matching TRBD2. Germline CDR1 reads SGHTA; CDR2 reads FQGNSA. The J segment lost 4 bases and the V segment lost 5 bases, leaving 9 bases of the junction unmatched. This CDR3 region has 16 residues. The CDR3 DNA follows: TGTGCCAGCAGCCGAGCTAGCGGGGGAGGGGCAGATACGCAGTATTTT. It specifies CASSRASGGGADTQYF.

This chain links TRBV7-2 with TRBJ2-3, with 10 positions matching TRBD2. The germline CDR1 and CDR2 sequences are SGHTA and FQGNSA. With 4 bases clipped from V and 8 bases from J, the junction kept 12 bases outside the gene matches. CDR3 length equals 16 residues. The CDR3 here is CASSSTPSGGGGTQYF. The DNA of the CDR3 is TGTGCCAGCAGCTCCACGCCTAGCGGGGGCGGAGGTACGCAGTATTTT. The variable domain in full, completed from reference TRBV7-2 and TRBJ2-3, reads GAGVSQSPSNKVTEKGKDVELRCDPISGHTALYWYRQSLGQGLEFLIYFQGNSAPDKSGLPSDRFSAERTGGSVSTLTIQRTQQEDSAVYLCASSSTPSGGGGTQYFGPGTRLTVL.

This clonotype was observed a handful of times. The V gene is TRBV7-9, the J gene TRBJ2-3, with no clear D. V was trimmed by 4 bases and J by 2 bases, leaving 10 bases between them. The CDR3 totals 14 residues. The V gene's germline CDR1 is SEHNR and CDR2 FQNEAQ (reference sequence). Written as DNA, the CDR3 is TGTGCCAGCAGCTCCCGGATCTTCACAGATACGCAGTATTTT. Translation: CASSSRIFTDTQYF.

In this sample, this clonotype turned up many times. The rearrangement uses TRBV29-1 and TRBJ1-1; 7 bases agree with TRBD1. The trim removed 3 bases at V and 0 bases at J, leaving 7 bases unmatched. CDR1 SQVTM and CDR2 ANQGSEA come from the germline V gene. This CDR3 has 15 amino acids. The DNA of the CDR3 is TGCAGCGTTGATCCCCGGGACAGCTTGAACACTGAAGCTTTCTTT. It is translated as CSVDPRDSLNTEAFF.

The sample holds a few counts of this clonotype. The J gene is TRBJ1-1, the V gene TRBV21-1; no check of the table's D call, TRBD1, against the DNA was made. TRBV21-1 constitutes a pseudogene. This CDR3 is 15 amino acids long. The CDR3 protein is CASSKGGGRNTEAFF. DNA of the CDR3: TGTGCCAGCAGCAAAGGAGGGGGTCGGAACACTGAAGCTTTCTTT.

The CDR3 sequence: CASSGGAEGIQPQHF. In DNA, the CDR3 is TGTGCCAGCAGCGGGGGGGCGGAGGGGATTCAGCCCCAGCATTTT. V usage is TRBV9 and J usage is TRBJ1-5; TRBD1 might be the D (6 bases). CDR1 is SGDLS and CDR2 is YYNGEE in the germline V gene. Trimming took off 3 bases at V and 6 bases at J, with 16 bases between the two ends. The CDR3 contains 15 residues.

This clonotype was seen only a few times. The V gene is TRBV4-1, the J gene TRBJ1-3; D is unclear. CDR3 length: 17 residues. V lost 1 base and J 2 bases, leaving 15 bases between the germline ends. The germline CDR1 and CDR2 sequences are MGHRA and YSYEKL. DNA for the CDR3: TGCGCCAGCAGCCAAGTGCTTCGTCAGGTAGCTGGAAACACCATATATTTT. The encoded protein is CASSQVLRQVAGNTIYF.

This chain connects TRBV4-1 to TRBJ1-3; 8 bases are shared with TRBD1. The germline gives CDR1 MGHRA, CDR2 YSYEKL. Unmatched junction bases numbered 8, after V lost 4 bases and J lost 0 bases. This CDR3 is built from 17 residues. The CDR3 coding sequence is TGCGCCAGCAGCCCGACCGGGACAGGACTCTCTGGAAACACCATATATTTT. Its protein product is CASSPTGTGLSGNTIYF.

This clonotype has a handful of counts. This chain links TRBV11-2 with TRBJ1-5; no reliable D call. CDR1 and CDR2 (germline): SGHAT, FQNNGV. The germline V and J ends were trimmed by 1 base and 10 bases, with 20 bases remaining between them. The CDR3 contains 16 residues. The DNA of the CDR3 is TGTGCCAGCAGCTTAGCTACTACAGATACAATCAGCCCCCAGCATTTT. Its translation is CASSLATTDTISPQHF.

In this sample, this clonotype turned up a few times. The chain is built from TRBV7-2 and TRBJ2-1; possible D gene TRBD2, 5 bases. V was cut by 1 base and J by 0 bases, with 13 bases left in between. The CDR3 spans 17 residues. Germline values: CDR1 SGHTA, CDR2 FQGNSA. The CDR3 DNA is TGTGCCAGCAGCTTAGTAGGTAGCGTGAGCTCCTACAATGAGCAGTTCTTC. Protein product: CASSLVGSVSSYNEQFF.

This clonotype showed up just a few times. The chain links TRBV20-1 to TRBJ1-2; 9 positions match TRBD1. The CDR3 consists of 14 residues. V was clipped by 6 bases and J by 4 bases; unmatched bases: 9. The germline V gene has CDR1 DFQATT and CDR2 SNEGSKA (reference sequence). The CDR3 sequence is CSAPVDRGTYGYTF. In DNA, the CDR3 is TGCAGTGCCCCCGTCGACAGGGGGACCTATGGCTACACCTTC.

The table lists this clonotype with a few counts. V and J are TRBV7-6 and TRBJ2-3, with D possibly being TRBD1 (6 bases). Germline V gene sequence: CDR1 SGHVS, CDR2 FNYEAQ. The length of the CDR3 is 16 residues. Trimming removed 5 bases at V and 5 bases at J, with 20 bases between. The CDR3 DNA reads TGTGCCAGCAGCCCTCTCGGACAGAGGGTGGGAGATACGCAGTATTTT. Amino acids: CASSPLGQRVGDTQYF. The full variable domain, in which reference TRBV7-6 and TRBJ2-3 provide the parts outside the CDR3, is GAGVSQSPRYKVTKRGQDVALRCDPISGHVSLYWYRQALGQGPEFLTYFNYEAQQDKSGLPNDRFSAERPEGSISTLTIQRTEQRDSAMYRCASSPLGQRVGDTQYFGPGTRLTVL.

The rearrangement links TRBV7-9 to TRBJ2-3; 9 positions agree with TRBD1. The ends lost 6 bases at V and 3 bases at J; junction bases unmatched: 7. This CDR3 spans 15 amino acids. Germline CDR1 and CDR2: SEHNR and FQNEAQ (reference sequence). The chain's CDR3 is CASSPPGQGTDTQYF. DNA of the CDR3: TGTGCCAGCAGTCCACCGGGACAGGGTACAGATACGCAGTATTTT.

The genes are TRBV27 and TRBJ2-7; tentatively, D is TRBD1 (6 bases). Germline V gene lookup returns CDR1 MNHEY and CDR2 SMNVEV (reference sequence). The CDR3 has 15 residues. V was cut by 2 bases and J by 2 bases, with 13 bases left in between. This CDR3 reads CASSLVGAATYEQYF. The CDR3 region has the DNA TGTGCCAGCAGTTTAGTGGGGGCGGCAACCTACGAGCAGTACTTC.

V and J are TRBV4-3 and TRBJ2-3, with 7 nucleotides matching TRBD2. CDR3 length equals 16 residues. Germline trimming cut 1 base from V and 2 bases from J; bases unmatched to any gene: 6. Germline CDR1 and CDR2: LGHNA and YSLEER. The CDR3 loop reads CASSQGYGGYTDTQYF. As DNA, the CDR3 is TGCGCCAGCAGCCAAGGCTACGGGGGGTACACAGATACGCAGTATTTT.

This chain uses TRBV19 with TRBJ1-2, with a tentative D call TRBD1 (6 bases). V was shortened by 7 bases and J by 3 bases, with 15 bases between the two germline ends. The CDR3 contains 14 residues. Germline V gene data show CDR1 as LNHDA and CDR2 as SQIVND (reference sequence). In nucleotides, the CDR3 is TGTGCCAGTACCATCTCGGGACAAGACTATGGCTACACCTTC. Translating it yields CASTISGQDYGYTF.

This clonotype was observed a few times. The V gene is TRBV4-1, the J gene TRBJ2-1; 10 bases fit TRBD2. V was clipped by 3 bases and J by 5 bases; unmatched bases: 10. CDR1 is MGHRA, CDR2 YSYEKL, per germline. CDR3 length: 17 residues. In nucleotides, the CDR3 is TGCGCCAGCAGCCAGGAGGCCCCGGGACTAGCGAACAATGAGCAGTTCTTC. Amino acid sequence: CASSQEAPGLANNEQFF.

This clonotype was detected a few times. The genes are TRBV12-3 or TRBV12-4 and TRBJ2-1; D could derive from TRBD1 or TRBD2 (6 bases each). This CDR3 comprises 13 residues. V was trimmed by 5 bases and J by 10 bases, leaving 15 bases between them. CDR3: CASSLDRREEQFF. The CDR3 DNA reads TGTGCCAGCAGTCTCGACAGGAGGGAGGAGCAGTTCTTC.

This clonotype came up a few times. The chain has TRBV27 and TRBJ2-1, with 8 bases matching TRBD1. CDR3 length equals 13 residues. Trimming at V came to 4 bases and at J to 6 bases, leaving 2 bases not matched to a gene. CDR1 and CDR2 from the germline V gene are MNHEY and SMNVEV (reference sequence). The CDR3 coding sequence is TGTGCCAGCAGTTCGACAGGGGTCAATGAGCAGTTCTTC. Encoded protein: CASSSTGVNEQFF.

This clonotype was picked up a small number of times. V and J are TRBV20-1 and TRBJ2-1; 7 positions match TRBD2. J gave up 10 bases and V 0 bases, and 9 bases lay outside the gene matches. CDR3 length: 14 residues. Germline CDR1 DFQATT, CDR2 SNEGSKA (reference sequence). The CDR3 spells CSARDLWEGKEQFF. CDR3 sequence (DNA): TGCAGTGCTAGAGATCTTTGGGAGGGGAAAGAGCAGTTCTTC.

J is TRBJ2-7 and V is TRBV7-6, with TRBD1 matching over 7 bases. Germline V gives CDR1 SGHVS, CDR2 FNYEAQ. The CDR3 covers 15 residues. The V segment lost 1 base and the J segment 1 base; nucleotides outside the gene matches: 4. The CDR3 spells CASSLEQGLSYEQYF. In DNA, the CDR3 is TGTGCCAGCAGCTTAGAACAGGGGTTGTCCTACGAGCAGTACTTC. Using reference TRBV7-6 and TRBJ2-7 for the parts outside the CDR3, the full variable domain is GAGVSQSPRYKVTKRGQDVALRCDPISGHVSLYWYRQALGQGPEFLTYFNYEAQQDKSGLPNDRFSAERPEGSISTLTIQRTEQRDSAMYRCASSLEQGLSYEQYFGPGTRLTVT.

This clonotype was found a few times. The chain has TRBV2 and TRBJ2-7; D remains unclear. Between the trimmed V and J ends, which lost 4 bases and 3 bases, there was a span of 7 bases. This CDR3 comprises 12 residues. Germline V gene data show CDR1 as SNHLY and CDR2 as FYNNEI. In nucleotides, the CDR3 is TGTGCCAGCAGTGGTGGGTTCTACGAGCAGTACTTC. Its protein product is CASSGGFYEQYF. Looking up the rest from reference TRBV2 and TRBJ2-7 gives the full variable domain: EPEVTQTPSHQVTQMGQEVILRCVPISNHLYFYWYRQILGQKVEFLVSFYNNEISEKSEIFDDQFSVERPDGSNFTLKIRSTKLEDSAMYFCASSGGFYEQYFGPGTRLTVT.

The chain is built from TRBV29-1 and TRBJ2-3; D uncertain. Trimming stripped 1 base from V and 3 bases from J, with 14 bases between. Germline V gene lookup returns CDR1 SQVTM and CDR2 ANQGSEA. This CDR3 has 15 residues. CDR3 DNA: TGCAGCGTTGAAGGTAACACTCCTGTTACAGATACGCAGTATTTT. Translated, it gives CSVEGNTPVTDTQYF.

The CDR3 region has the DNA TGTGCCAGTTCCAACGGGGTTCCTGCATCTGGGGCCAACGTCCTGACTTTC. Translation: CASSNGVPASGANVLTF. The chain combines TRBV27 with TRBJ2-6, with D maybe TRBD2 (5 bases). The V end was cut by 9 bases, the J end by 1 base, with 19 bases between. The CDR3 totals 17 residues. Germline assignment: CDR1 MNHEY and CDR2 SMNVEV (reference sequence).

CDR3 nucleotide sequence: TGTGCCAGCAGTCCGACGGGGGGGATCGATACGCAGTATTTT. It is translated as CASSPTGGIDTQYF. The chain has TRBV6-1 and TRBJ2-3; 8 nucleotides agree with TRBD2. Germline V gives CDR1 MNHNS, CDR2 SASEGT. V lost 5 bases to trimming and J lost 6 bases; unmatched junction nucleotides: 7. The CDR3 extends over 14 amino acids.